This is a list of T cell receptor beta chains from one sample in a study of radiotherapy plus CTLA-4 blockade in lung cancer. Sequenced by immunoSEQ multiplex PCR; TCRdb stores in-frame clones only, minus some. The sample has tens of thousands of clones, 72% seen once. This specimen consisted of peripheral blood, obtained from a patient treated with radiotherapy plus ipilimumab. The source of these receptors is a human donor with non-small cell lung cancer who had stable disease on radiotherapy plus ipilimumab. Both conserved end residues are part of each CDR3. Each record gives: V gene, D gene, CDR3 length, J gene, clone size, CDR3 DNA, CDR3 protein. The D gene is left open where the match is weak. Rows may omit the clone size; those that give it use once, few, many or a size class.

v_call: TRBV19
d_call: .
cdr3_length: 16
j_call: TRBJ1-5
clone_size: .
cdr3_nt: TGTGCCAGTAGTCCTTTACAGGGCCCGTCGGTTCAGCCCCAGCATTTT
cdr3_aa: CASSPLQGPSVQPQHF

v_call: TRBV5-4
d_call: .
cdr3_length: 13
j_call: TRBJ2-3
clone_size: .
cdr3_nt: TGTGCCAGCAGCTTAGCCCCGGCAGATACGCAGTATTTT
cdr3_aa: CASSLAPADTQYF

v_call: TRBV11-1
d_call: TRBD1
cdr3_length: 14
j_call: TRBJ2-1
clone_size: .
cdr3_nt: TGTGCCAGCAGCTTAGCCCGGACAGGGCGTGAGCAGTTCTTC
cdr3_aa: CASSLARTGREQFF

v_call: TRBV2
d_call: .
cdr3_length: 16
j_call: TRBJ2-4
clone_size: .
cdr3_nt: TGTGCCGGCAGCAGTGAAGCGTGGGGACTGAAAAACATTCAGTACTTC
cdr3_aa: CAGSSEAWGLKNIQYF

v_call: TRBV14
d_call: TRBD2
cdr3_length: 18
j_call: TRBJ2-3
clone_size: .
cdr3_nt: TGTGCCAGCAGCCAACGGACTAGCGCGCCCCGGGCCCCAGATACGCAGTATTTT
cdr3_aa: CASSQRTSAPRAPDTQYF

v_call: TRBV5-4
d_call: TRBD1
cdr3_length: 13
j_call: TRBJ1-2
clone_size: .
cdr3_nt: TGTGCCAGCAGCTCCAACAGGGGCTATGGCTACACCTTC
cdr3_aa: CASSSNRGYGYTF

v_call: TRBV7-3
d_call: TRBD2
cdr3_length: 16
j_call: TRBJ2-3
clone_size: .
cdr3_nt: TGTGCCAGCAGCTCCACCGGGACTAGAGGCACGAATACGCAGTATTTT
cdr3_aa: CASSSTGTRGTNTQYF

v_call: TRBV27
d_call: .
cdr3_length: 14
j_call: TRBJ2-3
clone_size: .
cdr3_nt: TGTGCCAGCAGGAGAGAGGGCGGCACAGATACGCAGTATTTT
cdr3_aa: CASRREGGTDTQYF

v_call: TRBV9
d_call: .
cdr3_length: 15
j_call: TRBJ2-5
clone_size: .
cdr3_nt: TGTGCCAGCAGCGTAGCTCAGGGGGGCCCGGTGGAGCAGTACTTC
cdr3_aa: CASSVAQGGPVEQYF

v_call: TRBV7-8
d_call: TRBD1
cdr3_length: 15
j_call: TRBJ1-3
clone_size: medium-sized
cdr3_nt: TGTGCCAGCAGCTCCACAGGGGCGCCTGGAAACACCATATATTTT
cdr3_aa: CASSSTGAPGNTIYF

v_call: TRBV7-9
d_call: TRBD1
cdr3_length: 15
j_call: TRBJ1-1
clone_size: .
cdr3_nt: TGTGCCAGCAGCCCAGACCAGGGGGCTGGCACTGAAGCTTTCTTT
cdr3_aa: CASSPDQGAGTEAFF

v_call: TRBV10-3
d_call: TRBD1
cdr3_length: 17
j_call: TRBJ2-6
clone_size: .
cdr3_nt: TGTGCCAGCCGTGGCGGACAGGGTCTCTCTGGGGCCAACGTCCTGACTTTC
cdr3_aa: CASRGGQGLSGANVLTF

v_call: TRBV9
d_call: TRBD1
cdr3_length: 16
j_call: TRBJ1-4
clone_size: .
cdr3_nt: TGTGCCAGCAGCCCCGGACAGGGAACAACTAATGAAAAACTGTTTTTT
cdr3_aa: CASSPGQGTTNEKLFF

v_call: TRBV7-9
d_call: .
cdr3_length: 13
j_call: TRBJ2-2
clone_size: few
cdr3_nt: TGTGCCAGCAGCTTAGGCCAGACCGGGGAGCTGTTTTTT
cdr3_aa: CASSLGQTGELFF

v_call: TRBV18
d_call: .
cdr3_length: 14
j_call: TRBJ2-3
clone_size: few
cdr3_nt: TGTGCCAGCTCACCGGGACAATTGGGAAAGGAGCAGTATTTT
cdr3_aa: CASSPGQLGKEQYF

v_call: TRBV29-1
d_call: TRBD1
cdr3_length: 15
j_call: TRBJ2-6
clone_size: once
cdr3_nt: TGCAGCGCACCGACAGGGCACCCTGGGGCCAACGTCCTGACTTTC
cdr3_aa: CSAPTGHPGANVLTF

v_call: TRBV6-5
d_call: .
cdr3_length: 15
j_call: TRBJ2-2
clone_size: .
cdr3_nt: TGTGCCAGCCTGAGGACAGACCCTTGGGACGGGGAGCTGTTTTTT
cdr3_aa: CASLRTDPWDGELFF

v_call: TRBV29-1
d_call: TRBD1
cdr3_length: 14
j_call: TRBJ2-7
clone_size: .
cdr3_nt: TGCAGCGTTAACCGGGACAGAGTACCCTACGAGCAGTACTTC
cdr3_aa: CSVNRDRVPYEQYF

v_call: TRBV18
d_call: .
cdr3_length: 15
j_call: TRBJ2-3
clone_size: .
cdr3_nt: TGTGCCAGCTCACCACCGACAATCAAGCGGGATACGCAGTATTTT
cdr3_aa: CASSPPTIKRDTQYF

v_call: TRBV6-6
d_call: .
cdr3_length: 14
j_call: TRBJ2-1
clone_size: many
cdr3_nt: TGTGCCAGCAGTTACTCGGTAGGGGTCCATGAGCAGTTCTTC
cdr3_aa: CASSYSVGVHEQFF

v_call: TRBV27
d_call: TRBD1
cdr3_length: 18
j_call: TRBJ2-4
clone_size: few
cdr3_nt: TGTGCCAGCAGCGACCCCCCTAGACAGGGGATGGCCAAAAACATTCAGTACTTC
cdr3_aa: CASSDPPRQGMAKNIQYF

v_call: TRBV6-1
d_call: .
cdr3_length: 15
j_call: TRBJ2-1
clone_size: few
cdr3_nt: TGTGCCAGCAGTGAAGCGCTTGACAGCTACAATGAGCAGTTCTTC
cdr3_aa: CASSEALDSYNEQFF

v_call: TRBV2
d_call: TRBD2
cdr3_length: 13
j_call: TRBJ2-2
clone_size: .
cdr3_nt: TGTGCCAGCGGGCGGGGGGCTGGCGGGGAGCTGTTTTTT
cdr3_aa: CASGRGAGGELFF